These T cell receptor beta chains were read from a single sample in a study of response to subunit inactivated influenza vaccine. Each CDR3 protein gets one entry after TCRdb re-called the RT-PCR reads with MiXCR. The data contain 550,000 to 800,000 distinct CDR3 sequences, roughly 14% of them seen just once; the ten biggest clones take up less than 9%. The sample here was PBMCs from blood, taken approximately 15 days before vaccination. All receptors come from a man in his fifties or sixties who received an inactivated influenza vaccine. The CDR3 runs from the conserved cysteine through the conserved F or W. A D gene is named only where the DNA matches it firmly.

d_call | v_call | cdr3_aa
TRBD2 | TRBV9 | CASSVSSGATYNEQFF
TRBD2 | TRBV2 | CASRGGAGGELNEQFF
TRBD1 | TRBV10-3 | CAISEGTGGETQYF
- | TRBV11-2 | CASSFKRGTEAFF
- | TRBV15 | CATSRDDEENEKLFF
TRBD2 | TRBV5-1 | CASSLAGRSGGYF
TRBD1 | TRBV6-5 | CASSYSRQGAMYTQYF
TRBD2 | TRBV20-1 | CSARTSGTYNEQFF
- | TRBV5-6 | CASSPPWAIQEDQETQYF
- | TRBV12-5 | CASGFRGDRNNEQFF